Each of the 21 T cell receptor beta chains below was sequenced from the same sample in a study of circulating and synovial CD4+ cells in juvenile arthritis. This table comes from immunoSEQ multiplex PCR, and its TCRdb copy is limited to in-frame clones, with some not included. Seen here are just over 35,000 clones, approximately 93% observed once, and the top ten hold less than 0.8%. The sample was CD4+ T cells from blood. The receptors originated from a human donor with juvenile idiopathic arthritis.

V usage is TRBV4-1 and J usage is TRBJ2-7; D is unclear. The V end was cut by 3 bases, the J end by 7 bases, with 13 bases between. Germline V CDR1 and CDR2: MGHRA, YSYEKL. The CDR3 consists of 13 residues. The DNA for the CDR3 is TGCGCCAGCAGCCAGTTGTTGGCAGAAGAGCAGTACTTC. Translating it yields CASSQLLAEEQYF.

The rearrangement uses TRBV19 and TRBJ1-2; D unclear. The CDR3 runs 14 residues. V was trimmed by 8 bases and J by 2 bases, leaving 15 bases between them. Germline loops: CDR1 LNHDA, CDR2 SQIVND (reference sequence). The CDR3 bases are TGTGCCAGTGGAGCGAGGAGCACCAACTATGGCTACACCTTC. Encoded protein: CASGARSTNYGYTF.

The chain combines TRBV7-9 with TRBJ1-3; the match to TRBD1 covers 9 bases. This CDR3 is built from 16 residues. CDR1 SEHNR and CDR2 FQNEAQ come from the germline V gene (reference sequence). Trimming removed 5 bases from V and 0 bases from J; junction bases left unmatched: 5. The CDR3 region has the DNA TGTGCCAGCAGCCCGATGACAGGGGGCTCTGGAAACACCATATATTTT. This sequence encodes CASSPMTGGSGNTIYF.

CDR3 amino acids: CASSQVGGGRTFF. For the CDR3, the DNA is TGTGCCAGCAGCCAAGTGGGCGGGGGGAGAACTTTCTTT. The chain is built from TRBV14 and TRBJ1-1; D may be TRBD1 (5 bases). The germline gives CDR1 SGHDN, CDR2 FVKESK. Trimming shortened V by 1 base and J by 12 bases, and 15 bases separated the two germline ends. This CDR3 has 13 residues.

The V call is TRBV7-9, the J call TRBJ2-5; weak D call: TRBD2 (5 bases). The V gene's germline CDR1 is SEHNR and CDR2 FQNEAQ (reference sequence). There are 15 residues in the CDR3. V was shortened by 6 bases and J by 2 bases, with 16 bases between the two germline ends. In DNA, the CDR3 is TGTGCCAGCAGGGAGGCAGGAATCCTTCAAGAGACCCAGTACTTC. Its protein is CASREAGILQETQYF.

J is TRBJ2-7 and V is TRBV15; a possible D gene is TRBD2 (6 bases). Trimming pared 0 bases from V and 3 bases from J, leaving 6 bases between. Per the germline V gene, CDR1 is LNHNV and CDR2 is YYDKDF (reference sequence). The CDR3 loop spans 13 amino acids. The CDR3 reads CATSRERGYEQYF. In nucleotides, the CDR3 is TGTGCCACCAGCAGAGAGCGGGGCTACGAGCAGTACTTC.

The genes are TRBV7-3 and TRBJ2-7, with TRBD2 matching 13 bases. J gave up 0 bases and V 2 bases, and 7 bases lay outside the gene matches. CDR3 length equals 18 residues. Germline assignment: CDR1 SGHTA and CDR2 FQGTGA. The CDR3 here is CASSLGPTSGGASYEQYF. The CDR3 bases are TGTGCCAGCAGCTTAGGACCTACTAGCGGGGGGGCCTCCTACGAGCAGTACTTC.

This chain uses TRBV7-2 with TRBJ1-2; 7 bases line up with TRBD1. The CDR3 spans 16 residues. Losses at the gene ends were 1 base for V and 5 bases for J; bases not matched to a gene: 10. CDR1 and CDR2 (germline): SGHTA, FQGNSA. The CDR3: CASSLVRGQTSYGYTF. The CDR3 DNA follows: TGTGCCAGCAGCTTAGTGAGGGGACAGACTTCATATGGCTACACCTTC.

The CDR3 loop reads CASSFSSEQYF. The CDR3 coding sequence is TGTGCCAGCAGCTTCTCCAGCGAGCAGTACTTC. The chain is built from TRBV5-6 and TRBJ2-7; D is ambiguous. The CDR3 consists of 11 residues. Between the trimmed V and J ends, which lost 2 bases and 6 bases, there was a span of 6 bases. Germline V gives CDR1 SGHDT, CDR2 YYEEEE. Full variable domain (remainder filled in from reference TRBV5-6 and TRBJ2-7): DAGVTQSPTHLIKTRGQQVTLRCSPKSGHDTVSWYQQALGQGPQFIFQYYEEEERQRGNFPDRFSGHQFPNYSSELNVNALLLGDSALYLCASSFSSEQYFGPGTRLTVT.

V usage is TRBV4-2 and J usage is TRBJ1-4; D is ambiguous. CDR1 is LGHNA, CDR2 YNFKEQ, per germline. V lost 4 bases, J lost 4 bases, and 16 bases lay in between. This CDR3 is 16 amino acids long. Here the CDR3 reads CASSPPVTQNNEKLFF. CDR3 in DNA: TGTGCCAGCAGCCCCCCCGTTACGCAGAATAATGAAAAACTGTTTTTT.

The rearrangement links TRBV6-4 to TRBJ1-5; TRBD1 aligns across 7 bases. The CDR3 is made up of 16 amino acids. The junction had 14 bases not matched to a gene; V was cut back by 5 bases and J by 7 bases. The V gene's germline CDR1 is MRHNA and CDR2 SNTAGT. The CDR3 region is CASSPPDREVGQPQHF. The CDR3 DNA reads TGTGCCAGCAGTCCCCCCGACAGGGAGGTGGGGCAGCCCCAGCATTTT.

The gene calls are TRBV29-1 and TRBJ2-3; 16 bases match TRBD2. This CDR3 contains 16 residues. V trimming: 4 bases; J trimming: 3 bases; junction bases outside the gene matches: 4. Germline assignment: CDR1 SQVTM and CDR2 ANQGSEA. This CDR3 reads CSVGGTSGGATDTQYF. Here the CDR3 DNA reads TGCAGCGTTGGGGGGACTAGCGGGGGGGCAACAGATACGCAGTATTTT.

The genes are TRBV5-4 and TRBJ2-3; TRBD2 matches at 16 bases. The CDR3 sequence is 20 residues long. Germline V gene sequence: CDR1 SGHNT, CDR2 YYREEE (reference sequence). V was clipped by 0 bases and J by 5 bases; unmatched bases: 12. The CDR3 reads CASSLAIPGLAGGPEDTQYF. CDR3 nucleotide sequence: TGTGCCAGCAGCTTGGCCATCCCGGGACTAGCGGGGGGGCCCGAAGATACGCAGTATTTT.

CDR3 bases: TGTGCCAGCAGCTTAGGCGACGGACAAAACTATGGCTACACCTTC. It is translated as CASSLGDGQNYGYTF. The rearrangement joins TRBV7-2 to TRBJ1-2; weak D call: TRBD1 (5 bases). The CDR3 covers 15 residues. The germline CDR1 and CDR2 sequences are SGHTA and FQGNSA. Trimming left V 1 base short and J 2 bases short, with 11 bases between.

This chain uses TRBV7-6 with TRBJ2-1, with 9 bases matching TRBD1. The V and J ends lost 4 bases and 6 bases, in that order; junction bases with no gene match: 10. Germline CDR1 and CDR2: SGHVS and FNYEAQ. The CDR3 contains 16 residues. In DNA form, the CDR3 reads TGTGCCAGCAGCTCCACCCGGGACAGGGTTCTCAATGAGCAGTTCTTC. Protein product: CASSSTRDRVLNEQFF.

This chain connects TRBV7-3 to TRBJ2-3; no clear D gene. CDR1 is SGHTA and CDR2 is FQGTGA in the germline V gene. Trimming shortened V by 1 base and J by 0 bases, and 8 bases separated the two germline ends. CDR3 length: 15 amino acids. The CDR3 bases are TGTGCCAGCAGCTTAAGTCGAGCTAGCACAGATACGCAGTATTTT. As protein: CASSLSRASTDTQYF.

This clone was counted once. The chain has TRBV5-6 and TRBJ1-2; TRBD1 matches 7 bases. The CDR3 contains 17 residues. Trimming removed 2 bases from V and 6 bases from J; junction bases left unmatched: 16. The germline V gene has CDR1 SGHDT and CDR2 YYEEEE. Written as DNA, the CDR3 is TGTGCCAGCAGCTTCCTGACAGGGACCCTAAATAGTGATGGCTACACCTTC. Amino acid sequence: CASSFLTGTLNSDGYTF.

The CDR3 protein is CAIWPGQAGQPQHF. CDR3 nucleotides: TGTGCCATCTGGCCTGGACAGGCCGGGCAGCCCCAGCATTTT. J is TRBJ1-5 and V is TRBV10-3; 7 bases match TRBD1. Germline trimming cut 8 bases from V and 7 bases from J; bases unmatched to any gene: 11. The germline gives CDR1 ENHRY, CDR2 SYGVKD. The CDR3 length is 14 residues.

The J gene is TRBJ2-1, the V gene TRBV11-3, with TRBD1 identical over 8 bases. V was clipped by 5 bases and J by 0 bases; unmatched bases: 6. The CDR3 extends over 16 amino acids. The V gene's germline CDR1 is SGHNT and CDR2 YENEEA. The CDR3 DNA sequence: TGTGCCAGCAGCCCCTCAGGGGGCCTCTCCTACAATGAGCAGTTCTTC. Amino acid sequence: CASSPSGGLSYNEQFF.

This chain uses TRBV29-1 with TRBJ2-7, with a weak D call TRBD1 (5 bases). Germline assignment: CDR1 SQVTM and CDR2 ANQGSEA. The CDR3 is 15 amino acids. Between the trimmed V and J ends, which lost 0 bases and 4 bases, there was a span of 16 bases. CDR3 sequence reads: CSVEDRQGQVYEQYF. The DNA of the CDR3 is TGCAGCGTTGAAGATCGCCAGGGTCAGGTGTACGAGCAGTACTTC.

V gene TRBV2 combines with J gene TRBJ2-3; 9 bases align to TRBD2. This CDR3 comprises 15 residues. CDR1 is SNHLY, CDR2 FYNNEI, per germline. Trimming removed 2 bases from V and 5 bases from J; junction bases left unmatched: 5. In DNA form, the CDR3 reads TGTGCCAGCAGTGAACTAGCGGGGATACTAGATACGCAGTATTTT. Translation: CASSELAGILDTQYF.